This T cell receptor beta chain was retrieved from a study of blood T cell repertoires in COVID-19. Whole-study context: Samples came from the United States, Italy and Spain, spanning acute and convalescent COVID-19. T cells, B-cell-depleted T cells, or PBMCs supplied cDNA or gDNA.

In the authors' methods: Reference gene primer amplification in the assay estimated nucleated cell counts. The assay was immunoSEQ multiplex PCR, and TCRdb's table has in-frame clones only and misses some. The V and J calls and the clone size are those of that table, but D and trimming were determined from the DNA. The table lists about 350,000 clones, around nine tenths of them singletons. The ends were cut back, 2 bases at V and 5 bases at J, with 13 bases in the middle. The CDR3 spans 14 residues. The germline CDR1 and CDR2 sequences are SGHVS and FQNEAQ. This receptor was taken from a woman between 18 and 29 years old who had recovered from COVID-19. The sequenced sample consisted of peripheral blood. This chain connects TRBV7-8 to TRBJ2-7; D is perhaps TRBD1 (5 bases). The CDR3 loop reads CASSLNRGRDEQYV. CDR3 DNA sequence: TGTGCCAGCAGCTTAAATAGGGGCAGGGACGAGCAGTACGTC.